Described below is a single TCR beta chain sequence and its context. The antigen it binds to is not known. No qualities accompany the bases; no much larger clone lies one base away. This entry belongs to a study of blood T cell repertoires in COVID-19 (dated by TCRdb to the early 2020s). Broadly, across the study: Collaborator samples came from the United States, Italy and Spain and covered acute and convalescent phases of COVID-19. The material from the prospective study consisted of cDNA or gDNA derived from T cells, B-cell-depleted T cells, or PBMCs. Deeply sampled blood TCRbeta repertoires from subjects exposed to, actively infected with, or recovered from COVID-19 were included in the dataset. A freely available public database, intended as a resource for researchers studying the immune response to SARS-CoV-2, is where the repertoires were released. Samples were obtained from the ongoing ImmuneRACE study (first 160 participants) and from over a thousand subjects provided by 6 global collaborators. Nearly every sample came with metadata listing a de-identified subject ID, COVID-19 status, age in years and sex. Where HLA class I and class II types were available, the types were taken from metadata supplied by the sample provider, not from assay-based typing. Here is what the overall study found, with its caveats: How much clinical and demographic metadata was included differed by source and by participant, and the metadata was provided uncurated.

From the cysteine through the phenylalanine, the CDR3 covers 15 amino acids. Only CDR3 DNA is held: 45 bases, read in frame from base 1. After removal of 3 bases from V and 2 bases from J, the junction retains 4 bases not matched to a gene. In the germline V gene, CDR1 corresponds to KGHSH and CDR2 to LQKENI. Collaborating institutions collected whole blood in K2EDTA tubes following their own protocols. For TCRbeta analysis, collaborators shipped samples in one of three forms: frozen whole blood, isolated PBMCs, or DNA extracted from either of those sample types. TCRbeta CDR3 regions were amplified from genomic DNA using the immunoSEQ Assay, a bias-controlled multiplex PCR. From the authors' description of their analysis: Nucleated cell counts per sample were estimated from amplification of reference gene primers within the assay. To quantify the absolute abundance of each unique TCRbeta CDR3 rearrangement, sequence reads were collapsed and filtered. For each sample, productive Simpson clonality was calculated as the square root of Simpson's diversity index across productive rearrangements. The source is immuneACCESS, and TCRdb retained only in-frame sequences with V and J called. Part of the clones is not carried over; for the studies checked, unresolved V genes explain less than half of this, and the remainder is unexplained. V and J calls and clone size are copied from that table; D and trimming were computed from the DNA. Here the sample has 200,000 to 300,000 clones; 85% occur a single time. The biggest ten clones account for 5% to 8% of the sample.

Sequenced input: peripheral blood. This receptor chain uses TRBV18 and TRBJ2-3; TRBD2 agrees with 8 junctional bases. The receptor's source is a woman in her sixties or seventies with active or convalescent COVID-19. The nucleotide sequence reads as follows: TGTGCCAGCTCACCCACTAGCGGTTCCACAGATACGCAGTATTTT. This encodes CASSPTSGSTDTQYF.